The clone carrying this T cell receptor (beta chain) was counted many times. Antigen specificity is unknown. The data derive from a study of blood T cells in healthy people across ages. Turning to the study itself: Researchers report that template switching captured about one barcoded beta molecule per two T cells. Study-level points and caveats: Diversity was higher, and naive CD4+ cells more numerous, in long-lived donors than in aged donors.

The second PCR ran about 6 to 12 cycles with a sample-barcoded 5' primer and J-beta primers. Each cDNA molecule was tagged by a template-switch adaptor that had 12 random nucleotides. TCRdb reanalysed the 5' RACE reads using MiXCR and keeps one entry per CDR3 protein. The table records about 680,000 distinct CDR3 sequences, around 45% of them present only once. The CDR3 loop spans 16 amino acids. CDR1 and CDR2 from the germline V gene are MDHEN and SYDVKM. Trimming removed 1 base from V and 4 bases from J, with 16 bases in between. Peripheral blood samples of around 11 milliliters were drawn from each donor.

The receptor was isolated from a woman aged 55-70 years in good health. V gene TRBV28 combines with J gene TRBJ1-2; the D gene is possibly TRBD1 (5 bases). Specimen: blood. Written as DNA, the CDR3 is TGTGCCAGCAGTTTATTCTTGACGGCGGGGGGCTATGGCTACACCTTC. This encodes CASSLFLTAGGYGYTF.